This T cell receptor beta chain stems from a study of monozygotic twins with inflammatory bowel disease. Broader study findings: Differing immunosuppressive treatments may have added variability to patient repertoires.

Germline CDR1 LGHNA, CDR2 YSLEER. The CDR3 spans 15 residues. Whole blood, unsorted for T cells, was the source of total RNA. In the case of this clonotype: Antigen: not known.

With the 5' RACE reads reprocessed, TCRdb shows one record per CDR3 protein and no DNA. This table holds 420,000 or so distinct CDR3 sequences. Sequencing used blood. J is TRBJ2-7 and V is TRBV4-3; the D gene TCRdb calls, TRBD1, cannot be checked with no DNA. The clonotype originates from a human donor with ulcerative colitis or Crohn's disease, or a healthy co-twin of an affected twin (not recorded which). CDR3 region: CASSQDGTFYYEQYF.